This TCR beta chain was recovered during a study of blood T cell repertoires in COVID-19. Study-level background: Nucleic acid was either cDNA or gDNA, and it came from T cells, B-cell-depleted T cells, or PBMCs.

As processed by the authors: Nucleated cell counts were estimated from reference gene primer amplification. Using immunoSEQ multiplex PCR, the repertoire was profiled, and TCRdb retains in-frame clones only, with some absent. D and trimming come from the DNA, and the V and J calls and clone size come from that table. The data show roughly 200,000 clones, around nine tenths seen once. The TCR sequence derives from a man in his forties or fifties with acute or convalescent COVID-19. Sequencing was carried out using peripheral blood.

The DNA for the CDR3 is TGTGCCAGCTCACCTACAGGGGGCTCTGGTAATGAGCAGTTCTTC. The encoded protein is CASSPTGGSGNEQFF. The V gene is TRBV18, the J gene TRBJ2-1, with 9 bases matching TRBD1. CDR3 length equals 15 residues. Germline assignment: CDR1 KGHSH and CDR2 LQKENI. The V and J ends lost 3 bases and 7 bases, in that order; junction bases with no gene match: 7.